What follows are 20 T cell receptor beta chains derived from one specimen sequenced in a study of cytomegalovirus exposure and HLA in healthy donors. The PCR ran on 60 Vbeta and 13 Jbeta primers. Libraries were prepared by immunoSEQ multiplex PCR; TCRdb keeps only in-frame clonotypes and omits some of them. The profile covers roughly 190,000 clones, with approximately 78% appearing a single time and 1.7% taken by the ten largest. Sequencing input: PBMCs. These TCRs come from a woman between 18 and 29 years old in good health and CMV-seronegative.

The V gene is TRBV10-2, the J gene TRBJ2-5, with 10 bases lining up with TRBD2. Germline V gene sequence: CDR1 WSHSY, CDR2 SAAADI. V lost 4 bases to trimming and J lost 7 bases; unmatched junction nucleotides: 9. There are 15 residues in the CDR3. Here the CDR3 DNA reads TGCGCCAGCAGTGCCGACCTAGCGGGAGTGGGGACCCAGTACTTC. Translation: CASSADLAGVGTQYF.

This clone turned up a few times. V is TRBV7-2 and J is TRBJ2-7; 8 bases line up with TRBD1. Losses at the gene ends were 5 bases for V and 0 bases for J; bases not matched to a gene: 3. The CDR3 sequence is 14 residues long. Germline values: CDR1 SGHTA, CDR2 FQGNSA. CDR3 bases: TGTGCCAGCAGCAGGGACAGGAGCTCCTACGAGCAGTACTTC. Encoded protein: CASSRDRSSYEQYF.

The chain has TRBV19 and TRBJ1-4; 9 bases are shared with TRBD1. The CDR3 runs to 16 residues. J lost 4 bases, V lost 9 bases, and 12 bases had no gene match. Germline V gives CDR1 LNHDA, CDR2 SQIVND (reference sequence). The CDR3 loop is CASFPGTGRFNEKLFF. The CDR3 nucleotides are TGTGCCAGCTTTCCCGGGACAGGGAGGTTTAATGAAAAACTGTTTTTT.

The CDR3 DNA reads TGTGCCAGCAGCCCGAAACTAGCGGGAGCCACAGATACGCAGTATTTT. Translated: CASSPKLAGATDTQYF. The J gene is TRBJ2-3, the V gene TRBV5-4; 11 nucleotides match TRBD2. The CDR3 runs to 16 residues. The J segment lost 2 bases and the V segment lost 4 bases, leaving 6 bases of the junction unmatched. CDR1 and CDR2 from the germline V gene are SGHNT and YYREEE (reference sequence). The entire variable domain, with the rest obtained from reference TRBV5-4 and TRBJ2-3, is as follows: ETGVTQSPTHLIKTRGQQVTLRCSSQSGHNTVSWYQQALGQGPQFIFQYYREEENGRGNFPPRFSGLQFPNYSSELNVNALELDDSALYLCASSPKLAGATDTQYFGPGTRLTVL.

The chain employs TRBV18 and TRBJ2-7, with 13 positions matching TRBD2. Trimming removed 4 bases from V and 4 bases from J; junction bases left unmatched: 10. Germline-derived CDR1 and CDR2 are KGHSH and LQKENI. The CDR3 totals 17 residues. The CDR3 reads CASSLTGTSGTLYEQYF. For the CDR3, the DNA is TGTGCCAGCTCACTGACTGGGACTAGCGGGACCTTATACGAGCAGTACTTC.

V is TRBV21-1 and J is TRBJ2-7; the D call in the table, TRBD1, was not verified against the DNA. TRBV21-1 counts as a pseudogene. The CDR3 spans 16 residues. CDR3 loop: CASSSTWDRGIYEQYV. The DNA for the CDR3 is TGTGCCAGCAGCAGCACATGGGACAGGGGTATCTACGAGCAGTACGTC.

The chain employs TRBV5-6 and TRBJ2-7, with D possibly matching TRBD1 (6 bases). The V gene's germline CDR1 is SGHDT and CDR2 YYEEEE. V gave up 5 bases and J gave up 4 bases, with 31 bases separating them. CDR3 length: 19 residues. Written as DNA, the CDR3 is TGTGCCAGCAGGTCTGCTGGCTTATCACGTTGGCAGGGGCATTACGAGCAGTACTTC. This translates into CASRSAGLSRWQGHYEQYF.

The chain has TRBV4-3 and TRBJ2-3; 10 bases are a match to TRBD2. CDR3 size: 18 residues. Germline-derived CDR1 and CDR2 are LGHNA and YSLEER. J lost 3 bases, V lost 0 bases, and 9 bases had no gene match. CDR3 amino acids: CASSQEWASGSVTDTQYF. Written as DNA, the CDR3 is TGCGCCAGCAGCCAAGAATGGGCTAGCGGGAGCGTGACAGATACGCAGTATTTT.

V gene TRBV7-8 combines with J gene TRBJ1-4; D call uncertain. The CDR3 is made up of 15 amino acids. From germline, CDR1 is SGHVS and CDR2 FQNEAQ. Trimming removed 5 bases at V and 9 bases at J, with 19 bases between. The CDR3 region is CASSADSQLSKKLFF. CDR3 sequence (DNA): TGTGCCAGCAGCGCCGACTCCCAGCTAAGCAAAAAACTGTTTTTT.

The genes are TRBV9 and TRBJ2-1; 9 nucleotides agree with TRBD2. The germline gives CDR1 SGDLS, CDR2 YYNGEE. CDR3 length equals 17 residues. Trimming took 0 bases from V and 3 from J; bases not matched to a gene: 7. CDR3 in DNA: TGTGCCAGCAGCGTAGTAGATAGCGGGAGCCTCTACAATGAGCAGTTCTTC. Protein: CASSVVDSGSLYNEQFF.

This rearrangement joins TRBV15 to TRBJ2-5, with 8 bases aligning to TRBD2. CDR3 size: 19 residues. Germline-derived CDR1 and CDR2 are LNHNV and YYDKDF (reference sequence). The ends lost 0 bases at V and 2 bases at J; junction bases unmatched: 14. DNA for the CDR3: TGTGCCACCAGCAGAGAAAGGGCAGCGGGAGTAGGGACACAAGAGACCCAGTACTTC. Protein product: CATSRERAAGVGTQETQYF.

The chain carries TRBV2 and TRBJ2-3, with 9 bases matching TRBD1. The germline V gene has CDR1 SNHLY and CDR2 FYNNEI. The CDR3 spans 15 residues. Unmatched junction bases numbered 7, after V lost 6 bases and J lost 3 bases. The DNA for the CDR3 is TGTGCCAGCAGCCCTGGGACAGGGAGAACAGATACGCAGTATTTT. Its protein is CASSPGTGRTDTQYF.

The chain carries TRBV11-3 and TRBJ1-1; a possible D gene is TRBD1 (5 bases). The CDR3 consists of 16 residues. Germline V gene sequence: CDR1 SGHNT, CDR2 YENEEA. V lost 1 base, J lost 4 bases, and 16 bases lay in between. The chain's CDR3 is CASSLVANLGGTEAFF. As DNA, the CDR3 is TGTGCCAGCAGCTTAGTGGCCAACCTGGGGGGCACTGAAGCTTTCTTT.

The gene calls are TRBV7-6 and TRBJ2-5, with 7 positions matching TRBD2. CDR3 size: 14 residues. J was trimmed by 5 bases and V by 3 bases; bases with no gene match: 6. Germline V CDR1 and CDR2: SGHVS, FNYEAQ. CDR3 protein: CASSLGTTGETQYF. In DNA form, the CDR3 reads TGTGCCAGCAGCTTGGGGACTACCGGGGAGACCCAGTACTTC. Drawing the rest from reference TRBV7-6 and TRBJ2-5, the complete variable domain is GAGVSQSPRYKVTKRGQDVALRCDPISGHVSLYWYRQALGQGPEFLTYFNYEAQQDKSGLPNDRFSAERPEGSISTLTIQRTEQRDSAMYRCASSLGTTGETQYFGPGTRLLVL.

V usage is TRBV18 and J usage is TRBJ2-3; TRBD1 matches at 8 bases. The CDR3 totals 14 residues. The V gene's germline CDR1 is KGHSH and CDR2 LQKENI. The ends lost 6 bases at V and 2 bases at J; junction bases unmatched: 4. CDR3 residues: CASSTGVLTDTQYF. The CDR3 coding sequence is TGTGCCAGCTCGACAGGGGTCCTCACAGATACGCAGTATTTT.

The chain carries TRBV5-5 and TRBJ1-1; 12 nucleotides line up with TRBD1. The J segment lost 4 bases and the V segment lost 4 bases, leaving 2 bases of the junction unmatched. Germline values: CDR1 SGHKS, CDR2 YYEKEE (reference sequence). The CDR3 length is 14 residues. The CDR3 sequence is CASSLGQGATEAFF. CDR3 DNA: TGTGCCAGCAGCCTGGGACAGGGGGCCACTGAAGCTTTCTTT.

The sample holds one count of this clone. The V call is TRBV28, the J call TRBJ2-3, with D maybe TRBD2 (5 bases). Germline V gene data show CDR1 as MDHEN and CDR2 as SYDVKM. CDR3 length: 17 residues. Trimming took 4 bases from V and 0 from J, leaving 17 bases between them. The chain's CDR3 is CASSSDRWTGSTDTQYF. CDR3 coding DNA: TGTGCCAGCAGTTCCGACCGATGGACGGGAAGCACAGATACGCAGTATTTT.

The gene calls are TRBV18 and TRBJ1-3, with 10 nucleotides matching TRBD1. V lost 2 bases and J lost 2; bases outside the gene matches: 9. The CDR3 has 18 amino acids. Looked up from germline, CDR1 is KGHSH and CDR2 is LQKENI. In DNA form, the CDR3 reads TGTGCCAGCTCACCAGGGACAGGGGCACGCTCAGCTGGAAACACCATATATTTT. Protein sequence: CASSPGTGARSAGNTIYF.

By its share, this clone is medium-sized (0.01 to 0.1%). This chain links TRBV2 with TRBJ2-2; D possibly corresponds to TRBD2 (6 bases). The CDR3 has 18 amino acids. V lost 2 bases to trimming and J lost 0 bases, with 16 bases between them. Germline V gene data show CDR1 as SNHLY and CDR2 as FYNNEI. CDR3 loop: CASSEMGGPDANTGELFF. The CDR3, as DNA: TGTGCCAGCAGTGAAATGGGGGGACCTGACGCGAACACCGGGGAGCTGTTTTTT.

The CDR3 DNA sequence: TGCAGCGTTGAGCTGGGGGCCAAAACTGAAGCTTTCTTT. It specifies CSVELGAKTEAFF. The chain employs TRBV29-1 and TRBJ1-1, with D maybe TRBD1 (6 bases). Germline V gene sequence: CDR1 SQVTM, CDR2 ANQGSEA. Trimming removed 3 bases from V and 5 bases from J, with 13 bases in between. The CDR3 runs 13 residues.